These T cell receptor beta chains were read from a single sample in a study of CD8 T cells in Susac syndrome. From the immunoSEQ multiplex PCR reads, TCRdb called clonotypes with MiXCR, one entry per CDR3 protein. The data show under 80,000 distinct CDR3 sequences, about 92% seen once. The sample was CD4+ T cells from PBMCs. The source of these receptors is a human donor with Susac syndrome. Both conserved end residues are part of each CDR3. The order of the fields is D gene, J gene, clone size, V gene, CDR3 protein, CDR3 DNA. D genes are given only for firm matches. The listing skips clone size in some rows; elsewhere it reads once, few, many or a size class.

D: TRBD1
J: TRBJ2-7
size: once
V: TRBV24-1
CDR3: CATSDPRGTGELYEQYF
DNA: TGTGCCACCAGTGATCCCCGCGGGACAGGGGAGCTTTACGAGCAGTACTTC

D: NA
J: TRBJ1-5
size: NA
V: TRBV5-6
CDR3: CASSRLESVSQPQHF
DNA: TGTGCCAGCAGCCGACTCGAGTCGGTAAGTCAGCCCCAGCATTTT

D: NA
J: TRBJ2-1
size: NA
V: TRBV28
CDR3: CASIINGRSGNEQFF
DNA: TGTGCCAGCATCATTAATGGTAGGAGTGGAAATGAGCAGTTCTTC

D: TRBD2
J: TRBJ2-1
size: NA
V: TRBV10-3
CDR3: CAISESGTSGRGYNEQFF
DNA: TGTGCCATCAGTGAGTCTGGGACTAGCGGGAGAGGCTACAATGAGCAGTTCTTC

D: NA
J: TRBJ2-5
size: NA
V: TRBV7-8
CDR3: CASSLRVLETQYF
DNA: TGTGCCAGCAGCCTGAGGGTCCTGGAGACCCAGTACTTC

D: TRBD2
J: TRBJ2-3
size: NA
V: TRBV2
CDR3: CASSRTSGGDTDTQYF
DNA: TGTGCCAGCAGTAGGACTAGCGGGGGGGACACAGATACGCAGTATTTT

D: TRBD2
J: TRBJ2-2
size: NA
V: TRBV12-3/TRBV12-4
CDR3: CASSLVGSGRAGELFF
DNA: TGTGCCAGCAGTTTAGTTGGTAGCGGGAGGGCCGGGGAGCTGTTTTTT

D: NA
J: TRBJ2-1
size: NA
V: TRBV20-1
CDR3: CSAKEYEQFF
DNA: TGCAGTGCTAAAGAATATGAGCAGTTCTTC

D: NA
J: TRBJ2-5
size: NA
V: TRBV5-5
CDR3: CASSLVLVGAAQYF
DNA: TGTGCCAGCAGCTTGGTGCTGGTGGGAGCGGCCCAGTACTTC

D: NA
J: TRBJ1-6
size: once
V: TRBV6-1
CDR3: CASSINTNSPLHF
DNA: TGTGCCAGCAGTATCAACACCAATTCACCCCTCCACTTT

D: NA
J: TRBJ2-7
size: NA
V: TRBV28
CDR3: CASRPTGVPHEQYF
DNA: TGTGCCAGCAGACCGACGGGAGTACCGCACGAGCAGTACTTC

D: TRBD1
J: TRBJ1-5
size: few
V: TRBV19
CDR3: CASSIPGQGGNQPQHF
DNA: TGTGCCAGTAGTATCCCTGGACAGGGTGGAAATCAGCCCCAGCATTTT

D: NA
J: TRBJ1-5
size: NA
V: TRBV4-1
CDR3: CASSQAGGRYDGNQPQHF
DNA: TGCGCCAGCAGCCAAGCGGGAGGGCGATATGACGGCAATCAGCCCCAGCATTTT

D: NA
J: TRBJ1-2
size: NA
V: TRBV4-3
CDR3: CASSLTVLFNYGYTF
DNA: TGCGCCAGCAGCCTAACAGTTCTTTTTAACTATGGCTACACCTTC

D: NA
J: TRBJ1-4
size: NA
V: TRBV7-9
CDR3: CASSLAASTNEKLFF
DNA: TGTGCCAGCAGCCTCGCGGCCTCAACTAATGAAAAACTGTTTTTT

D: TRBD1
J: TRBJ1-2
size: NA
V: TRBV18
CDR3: CASTSPGQGDYGYTF
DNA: TGTGCCAGCACTTCTCCGGGACAGGGAGACTATGGCTACACCTTC

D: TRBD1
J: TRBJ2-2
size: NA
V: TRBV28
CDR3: CAIRRDRGPTSTGELFF
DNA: TGTGCCATCCGCCGGGACAGGGGGCCGACTTCCACCGGGGAGCTGTTTTTT

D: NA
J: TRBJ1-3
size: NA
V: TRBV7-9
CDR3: CASRQGLGGNTIYF
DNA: TGTGCCAGCAGACAGGGCCTGGGGGGAAACACCATATATTTT

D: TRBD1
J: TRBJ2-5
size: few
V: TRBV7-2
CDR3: CASSLLLRDRGETQYF
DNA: TGTGCCAGCAGCTTACTTCTCCGGGACAGGGGTGAGACCCAGTACTTC

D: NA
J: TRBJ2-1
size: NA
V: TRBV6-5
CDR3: CASSYGPRAREQFF
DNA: TGTGCCAGCAGTTACGGCCCAAGAGCCAGGGAGCAGTTCTTC

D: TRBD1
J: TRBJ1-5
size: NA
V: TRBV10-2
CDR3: CASVPGGQFSNQPQHF
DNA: TGCGCCAGCGTCCCCGGGGGACAGTTTAGCAATCAGCCCCAGCATTTT

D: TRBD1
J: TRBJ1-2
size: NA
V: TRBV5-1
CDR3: CASSLGDRGYGYTF
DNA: TGCGCCAGCAGCCTGGGGGACAGGGGGTATGGCTACACCTTC

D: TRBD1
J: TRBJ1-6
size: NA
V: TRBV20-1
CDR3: CSARDRGNSYNSPLHF
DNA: TGCAGTGCAAGGGACAGGGGGAACTCCTATAATTCACCCCTCCACTTT

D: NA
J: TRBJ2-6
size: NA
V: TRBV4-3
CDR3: CASSQKTGSGANVLTF
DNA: TGCGCCAGCAGCCAAAAAACAGGGTCTGGGGCCAACGTCCTGACTTTC

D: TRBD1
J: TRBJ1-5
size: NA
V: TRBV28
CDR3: CASSTGGRGPQHF
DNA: TGTGCCAGCTCGACAGGGGGACGGGGGCCCCAGCATTTT

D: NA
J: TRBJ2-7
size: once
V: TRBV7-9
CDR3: CASSLESSLIYEQYF
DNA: TGTGCCAGCAGCTTGGAGTCATCTTTAATCTACGAGCAGTACTTC

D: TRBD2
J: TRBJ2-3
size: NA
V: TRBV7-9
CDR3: CASSSSATSGGIDTQYF
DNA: TGTGCCAGCAGCTCATCTGCGACTAGCGGGGGGATTGATACGCAGTATTTT

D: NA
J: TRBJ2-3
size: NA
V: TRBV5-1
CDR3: CASSLQVYLDTQYF
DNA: TGCGCCAGCAGCTTACAGGTTTATCTAGATACGCAGTATTTT

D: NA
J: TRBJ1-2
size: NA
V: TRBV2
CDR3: CASSEVRQKNRYGYTF
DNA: TGTGCCAGCAGTGAAGTTAGGCAGAAGAACCGGTATGGCTACACCTTC

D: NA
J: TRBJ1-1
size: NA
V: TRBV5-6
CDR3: CASSRETEAFF
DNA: TGTGCCAGCAGCCGGGAGACTGAAGCTTTCTTT

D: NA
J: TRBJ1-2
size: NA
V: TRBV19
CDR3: CASSIDPRSQIGYTF
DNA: TGTGCCAGTAGTATAGATCCACGCTCTCAGATTGGCTACACCTTC

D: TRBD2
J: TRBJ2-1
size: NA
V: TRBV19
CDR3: CASYSLFGGRAEQFF
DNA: TGTGCCAGCTACTCCCTATTCGGGGGGAGGGCTGAGCAGTTCTTC

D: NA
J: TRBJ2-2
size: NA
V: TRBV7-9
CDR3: CASSPKSTGELFF
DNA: TGTGCCAGCAGTCCTAAGAGCACCGGGGAGCTGTTTTTT

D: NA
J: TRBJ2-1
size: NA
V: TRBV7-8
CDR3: CASSLAGTNEQFF
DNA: TGTGCCAGCAGCTTAGCCGGGACAAATGAGCAGTTCTTC

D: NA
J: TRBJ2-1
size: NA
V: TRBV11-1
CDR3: CASSPWTGGSSYNEQFF
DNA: TGTGCCAGCAGTCCTTGGACAGGCGGGAGCTCCTACAATGAGCAGTTCTTC

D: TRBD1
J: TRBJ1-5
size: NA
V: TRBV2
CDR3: CASKRDRGTNQPQHF
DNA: TGTGCCAGCAAAAGGGACAGGGGGACCAATCAGCCCCAGCATTTT

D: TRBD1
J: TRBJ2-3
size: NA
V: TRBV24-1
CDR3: CATSDRRGQGMDTQYF
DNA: TGTGCCACCAGTGATCGTAGGGGGCAGGGGATGGATACGCAGTATTTT

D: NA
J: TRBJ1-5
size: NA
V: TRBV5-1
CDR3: CASSFGDSNQPQHF
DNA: TGCGCCAGCAGCTTTGGGGACAGCAATCAGCCCCAGCATTTT

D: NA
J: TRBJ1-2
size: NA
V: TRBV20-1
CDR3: CSAYLGQAYGYTF
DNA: TGCAGTGCCTACCTGGGACAAGCTTATGGCTACACCTTC

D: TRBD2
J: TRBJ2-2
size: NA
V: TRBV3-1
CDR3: CASSRRSGGGTGELFF
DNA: TGTGCCAGCAGCCGGCGCAGCGGGGGGGGCACCGGGGAGCTGTTTTTT

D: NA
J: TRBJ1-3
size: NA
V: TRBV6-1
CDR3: CASSEGNTIYF
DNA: TGTGCCAGCAGTGAAGGAAACACCATATATTTT

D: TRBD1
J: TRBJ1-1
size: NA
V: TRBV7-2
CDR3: CASSVGQGGHTEAFF
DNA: TGTGCCAGCAGCGTGGGACAGGGGGGTCATACTGAAGCTTTCTTT

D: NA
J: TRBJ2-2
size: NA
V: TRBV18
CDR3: CASSPRFGGRDTGELFF
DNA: TGTGCCAGCTCACCACGCTTCGGGGGGCGAGATACCGGGGAGCTGTTTTTT

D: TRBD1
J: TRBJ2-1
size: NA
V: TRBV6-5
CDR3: CASRGTGKAYNEQFF
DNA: TGTGCCAGCAGGGGGACAGGGAAGGCCTACAATGAGCAGTTCTTC

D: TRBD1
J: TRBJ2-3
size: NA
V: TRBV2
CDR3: CASSGGQGATDTQYF
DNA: TGTGCCAGCAGTGGGGGACAGGGGGCGACAGATACGCAGTATTTT

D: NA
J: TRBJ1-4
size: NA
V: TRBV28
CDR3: CASVQGVGWEKLFF
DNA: TGTGCCAGCGTACAGGGTGTGGGGTGGGAAAAACTGTTTTTT

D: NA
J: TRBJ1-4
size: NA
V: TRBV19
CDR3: CASRPWLEKLFF
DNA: TGTGCCAGTAGACCGTGGCTTGAAAAACTGTTTTTT

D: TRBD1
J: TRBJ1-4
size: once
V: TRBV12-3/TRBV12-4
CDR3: CASSSRSGTELNEKLFF
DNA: TGTGCCAGCAGTTCGCGCTCCGGGACAGAGCTTAATGAAAAACTGTTTTTT

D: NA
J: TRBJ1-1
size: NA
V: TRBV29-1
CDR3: CSVERAEETEAFF
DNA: TGCAGCGTTGAACGGGCAGAAGAGACTGAAGCTTTCTTT

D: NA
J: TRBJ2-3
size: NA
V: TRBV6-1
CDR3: CASTERAAPDTQYF
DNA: TGTGCCAGCACTGAGCGGGCCGCCCCGGATACGCAGTATTTT

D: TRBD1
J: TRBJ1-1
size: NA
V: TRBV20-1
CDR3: CSARKRGHRNTEAFF
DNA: TGCAGTGCTAGGAAGAGGGGGCACAGGAACACTGAAGCTTTCTTT

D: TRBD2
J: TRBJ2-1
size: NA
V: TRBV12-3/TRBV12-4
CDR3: CASRKAGGDNEQFF
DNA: TGTGCCAGCAGGAAGGCGGGAGGGGACAATGAGCAGTTCTTC

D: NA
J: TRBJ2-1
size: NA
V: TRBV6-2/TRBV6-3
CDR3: CATGAAETSYNEQFF
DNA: TGTGCCACCGGGGCGGCAGAAACCTCCTACAATGAGCAGTTCTTC

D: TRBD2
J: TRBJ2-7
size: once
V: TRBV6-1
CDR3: CASSERGSVSYEQYF
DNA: TGTGCCAGCAGTGAACGCGGGAGCGTCTCCTACGAGCAGTACTTC

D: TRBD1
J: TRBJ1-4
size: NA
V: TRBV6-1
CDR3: CASSRRGTGDNEKLFF
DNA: TGTGCCAGCAGTAGACGTGGGACAGGGGATAATGAAAAACTGTTTTTT

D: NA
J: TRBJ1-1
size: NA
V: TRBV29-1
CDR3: CSVRQSTEAFF
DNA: TGCAGCGTTCGACAGAGCACTGAAGCTTTCTTT

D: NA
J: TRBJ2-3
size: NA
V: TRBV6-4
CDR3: CASSGRPPSTDTQYF
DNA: TGTGCCAGCAGTGGGAGGCCTCCCAGCACAGATACGCAGTATTTT

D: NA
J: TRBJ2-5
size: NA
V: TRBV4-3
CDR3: CASSQGSRSETQYF
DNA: TGCGCCAGCAGCCAAGGATCTAGGTCAGAGACCCAGTACTTC

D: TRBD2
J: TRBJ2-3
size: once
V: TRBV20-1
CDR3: CSARGAGGITDTQYF
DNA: TGCAGTGCTAGAGGAGCGGGGGGGATCACAGATACGCAGTATTTT